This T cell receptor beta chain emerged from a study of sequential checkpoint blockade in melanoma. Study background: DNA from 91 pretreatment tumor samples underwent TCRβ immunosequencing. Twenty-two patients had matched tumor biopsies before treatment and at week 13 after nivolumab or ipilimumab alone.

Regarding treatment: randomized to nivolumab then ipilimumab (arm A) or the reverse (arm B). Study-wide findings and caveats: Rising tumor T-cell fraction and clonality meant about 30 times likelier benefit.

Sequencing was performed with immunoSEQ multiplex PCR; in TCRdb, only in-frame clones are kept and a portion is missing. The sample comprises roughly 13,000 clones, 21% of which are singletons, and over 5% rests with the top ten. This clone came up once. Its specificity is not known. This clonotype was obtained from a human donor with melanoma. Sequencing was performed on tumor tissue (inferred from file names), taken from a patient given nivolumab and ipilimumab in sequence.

CDR3 sequence (DNA): TGTGCCCCCCCCTCGGGCCCAACGGATTCACCCCTCCACTTT. This sequence encodes CAPPSGPTDSPLHF. J is TRBJ1-6 and V is TRBV15; D call uncertain. Germline CDR1 LNHNV, CDR2 YYDKDF (reference sequence). Between the trimmed V and J ends, which lost 11 bases and 8 bases, there was a span of 19 bases. The CDR3 runs 14 residues.